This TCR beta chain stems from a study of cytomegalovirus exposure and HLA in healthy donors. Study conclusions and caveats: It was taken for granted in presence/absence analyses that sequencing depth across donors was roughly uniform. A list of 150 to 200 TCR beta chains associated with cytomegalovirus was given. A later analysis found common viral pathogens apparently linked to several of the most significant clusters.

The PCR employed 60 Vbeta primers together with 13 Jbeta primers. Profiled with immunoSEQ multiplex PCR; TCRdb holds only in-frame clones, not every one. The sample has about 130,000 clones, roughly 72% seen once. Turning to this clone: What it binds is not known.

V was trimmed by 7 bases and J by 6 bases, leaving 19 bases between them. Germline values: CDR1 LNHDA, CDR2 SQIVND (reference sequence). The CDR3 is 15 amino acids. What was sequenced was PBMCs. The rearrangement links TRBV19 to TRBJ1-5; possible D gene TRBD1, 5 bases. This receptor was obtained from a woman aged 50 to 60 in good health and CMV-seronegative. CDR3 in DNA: TGTGCCAGTACCCGTGGAGGGGATGTTCGTCAGCCCCAGCATTTT. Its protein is CASTRGGDVRQPQHF.